This T cell receptor beta chain is drawn from a study of shared clonotypes between healthy human individuals. Germline lookup yields CDR1 MNHEY and CDR2 SMNVEV (reference sequence). J lost 0 bases, V lost 4 bases, and 10 bases had no gene match. The CDR3 totals 17 residues. TCRdb keeps only in-frame clones here, not all; method: immunoSEQ multiplex PCR. Counted here are some 500,000 clones, around 96% occurring once; the ten biggest clones make up 0.064%. This clone showed up just once. The chain uses TRBV27 and TRBJ2-3; 7 bases line up with TRBD2. The receptor was isolated from a woman aged 25 to 39 in good health. Material: naive CD4+ T cells sorted from blood. The subset denotes: CD45RA+ positively selected. CDR3 sequence (DNA): TGTGCCAGCAGTTCCGTTGTGGGGGGGTGGAGCACAGATACGCAGTATTTT. Protein product: CASSSVVGGWSTDTQYF.